Sequencing of this TCR beta chain was carried out in a study of blood T cell repertoires in COVID-19. About the study: The samples span acute and convalescent COVID-19 from the United States, Italy and Spain. The cDNA or gDNA used as material had been derived from T cells, B-cell-depleted T cells, or PBMCs.

CDR3 length: 15 residues. After removal of 6 bases from V and 1 base from J, the junction contained 10 bases not matched to a gene. CDR1 SGHRS and CDR2 YFSETQ come from the germline V gene. Original data processing: Cell counts per sample came from amplifying reference gene primers. The protocol was immunoSEQ multiplex PCR, while the TCRdb copy is restricted to in-frame clones and leaves out a portion. The D gene and trimming were derived from the DNA, and the V and J assignments and clone size from that table. Counted here are more than 50,000 clones, around 90% occurring once; the ten biggest clones make up about 17%.

The sequencing input was peripheral blood. The chain has TRBV5-1 and TRBJ2-7; 7 bases are shared with TRBD2. The receptor was derived from an elderly man with acute or convalescent COVID-19. CDR3 coding DNA: TGCGCCAGCAAACAGGTGGGGGGGTTTTCCTACGAGCAGTACTTC. Its protein product is CASKQVGGFSYEQYF.